Below are 28 T cell receptor beta chains sequenced from a single sample in a study of blood T cell repertoires in COVID-19. Measured with immunoSEQ multiplex PCR; TCRdb has only the in-frame clones, and not every one. The sample contains 250,000 to 350,000 clones, 85% to 90% of which appear only once. Sequencing input: peripheral blood. The receptors here all came from a woman between 50 and 59 years old with COVID-19, enrolled during active disease.

In this sample, this clone turned up once. The chain carries TRBV19 and TRBJ2-5, with D unresolved. The CDR3 has 14 amino acids. Trimming took 3 bases from V and 5 from J, leaving 13 bases between them. CDR1 LNHDA and CDR2 SQIVND come from the germline V gene (reference sequence). CDR3 nucleotides: TGTGCCAGTAGTATCACTGTCGCTCCGGAGACCCAGTACTTC. Translated, it gives CASSITVAPETQYF.

The genes are TRBV18 and TRBJ1-1; possibly TRBD1 for D (6 bases). Germline V gene data show CDR1 as KGHSH and CDR2 as LQKENI. Trimming stripped 6 bases from V and 5 bases from J, with 16 bases between. The length of the CDR3 is 14 residues. The DNA for the CDR3 is TGTGCCAGCTCCCGGCAGGGGCTAGGTACTGAAGCTTTCTTT. Residues: CASSRQGLGTEAFF.

The chain links TRBV19 to TRBJ2-7; TRBD1 agrees at 9 bases. Germline CDR1 and CDR2: LNHDA and SQIVND (reference sequence). V shed 6 bases, J shed 3 bases, and the junction held 6 bases outside the gene matches. This CDR3 spans 14 amino acids. CDR3 region: CASSPGTGHYEQYF. CDR3 coding DNA: TGTGCCAGTAGCCCCGGGACAGGGCACTACGAGCAGTACTTC.

This sequence joins TRBV24-1 and TRBJ2-2, with TRBD1 matching 8 bases. The germline gives CDR1 KGHDR, CDR2 SFDVKD. The CDR3 sequence is 16 residues long. Germline trimming cut 7 bases from V and 3 bases from J; bases unmatched to any gene: 9. CDR3 protein: CATSARYRGYTGELFF. The DNA for the CDR3 is TGTGCCACCAGCGCCAGGTACAGGGGGTACACCGGGGAGCTGTTTTTT.

V is TRBV7-2 and J is TRBJ2-2; 9 bases map to TRBD2. Per germline, CDR1 SGHTA and CDR2 FQGNSA. V was pared by 6 bases and J by 6 bases, with 14 bases of the junction left unmatched. The CDR3 length is 17 residues. The CDR3 DNA follows: TGTGCCAGCAGAATAAAAATTAGCGGGAGCGGTGCCGGGGAGCTGTTTTTT. Translation: CASRIKISGSGAGELFF.

This chain links TRBV14 with TRBJ1-5; no clear D. Between the trimmed V and J ends, which lost 4 bases and 5 bases, there was a span of 18 bases. Germline V lookup: CDR1 SGHDN, CDR2 FVKESK. This CDR3 spans 16 amino acids. The CDR3 spells CASSRIWSPLDQPQHF. The CDR3 DNA is TGTGCCAGCAGCCGAATATGGAGCCCTTTAGATCAGCCCCAGCATTTT.

CDR3 residues: CASSPHVGGVSPLQPQHF. The CDR3 DNA follows: TGTGCCAGCAGCCCGCACGTCGGGGGGGTATCCCCTCTTCAGCCCCAGCATTTT. V gene TRBV7-2 combines with J gene TRBJ1-5, with D tentatively TRBD1 (5 bases). Germline CDR1 is SGHTA and CDR2 is FQGNSA. V lost 5 bases, J lost 6 bases, and 26 bases lay in between. The CDR3 has 18 amino acids.

The gene calls are TRBV2 and TRBJ2-1; 8 bases map to TRBD1. The trim removed 5 bases at V and 6 bases at J, leaving 21 bases unmatched. CDR1 is SNHLY, CDR2 FYNNEI, per germline. The CDR3 has 19 residues. In DNA, the CDR3 is TGTGCCAGCAGTCTACCTAGGACAGGGTTCTCGACAGATAGCAATGAGCAGTTCTTC. Translating it yields CASSLPRTGFSTDSNEQFF.

The gene calls are TRBV6-2 or TRBV6-3 and TRBJ1-5; 7 nucleotides line up with TRBD1. Germline lookup yields CDR1 MNHEY and CDR2 SVGEGT. The length of the CDR3 is 17 residues. After removal of 2 bases from V and 7 bases from J, the junction contained 14 bases not matched to a gene. CDR3 residues: CASSYTTYTGVRQPQHF. The CDR3 DNA is TGTGCCAGCAGTTACACCACGTATACAGGGGTTAGGCAGCCCCAGCATTTT.

This clone was seen a single time. The chain carries TRBV19 and TRBJ2-3, with 9 bases fitting TRBD1. The length of the CDR3 is 17 residues. The germline V gene encodes CDR1 LNHDA and CDR2 SQIVND (reference sequence). V shed 1 base and J 1 base; nucleotides not matched to a gene: 6. The CDR3, as DNA: TGTGCCAGTAGTATAGGGGACAGGGTAGGTGGCACAGATACGCAGTATTTT. Amino acid sequence: CASSIGDRVGGTDTQYF.

J is TRBJ2-2 and V is TRBV5-1; 14 bases align to TRBD2. The V gene end was trimmed by 3 bases and the J gene end by 1 base; junction bases not matched to a gene: 8. Germline loops: CDR1 SGHRS, CDR2 YFSETQ. This CDR3 has 19 amino acids. CDR3 DNA sequence: TGCGCCAGCAGCTCTAAAACCGGGACTAGCGGGAGGAACACCGGGGAGCTGTTTTTT. Its protein product is CASSSKTGTSGRNTGELFF.

The chain recombines TRBV13 with TRBJ2-7; TRBD2 matches 13 bases. V lost 5 bases to trimming and J lost 2 bases; unmatched junction nucleotides: 9. Germline V gene lookup returns CDR1 PRHDT and CDR2 FYEKMQ (reference sequence). The CDR3 loop spans 17 amino acids. As DNA, the CDR3 is TGTGCCAGCAGCCAACGACTAGCGGGAGGTAGGACCTACGAGCAGTACTTC. This translates into CASSQRLAGGRTYEQYF.

The count of this clone is one. The chain couples TRBV11-2 to TRBJ2-1; 8 bases agree with TRBD2. The germline V gene encodes CDR1 SGHAT and CDR2 FQNNGV. With V trimmed by 1 base and J by 6 bases, 11 bases remained unmatched. There are 17 residues in the CDR3. This CDR3 reads CASSLVSGRAFSNEQFF. The CDR3 region has the DNA TGTGCCAGCAGCTTAGTGAGCGGGAGAGCCTTCTCCAATGAGCAGTTCTTC.

V usage is TRBV9 and J usage is TRBJ2-5, with 7 positions matching TRBD2. Trimming took 0 bases from V and 5 from J; bases not matched to a gene: 13. The V gene's germline CDR1 is SGDLS and CDR2 YYNGEE. This CDR3 region has 17 residues. CDR3 coding DNA: TGTGCCAGCAGCGTAGGCCCTGTGGTGGGAGGGTTGGAGACCCAGTACTTC. Amino acid sequence: CASSVGPVVGGLETQYF.

V usage is TRBV4-3 and J usage is TRBJ1-3, with TRBD1 as a possible D gene (5 bases). The CDR3 sequence is 18 residues long. V was cut by 0 bases and J by 4 bases, with 19 bases left in between. Germline CDR1 LGHNA, CDR2 YSLEER. The CDR3 loop is CASSQDRMGPGSGNTIYF. CDR3 DNA: TGCGCCAGCAGCCAAGATAGAATGGGGCCCGGCTCAGGAAACACCATATATTTT.

This chain uses TRBV11-3 with TRBJ2-2, with a weak D call TRBD1 (6 bases). Trimming took 5 bases from V and 4 from J, leaving 17 bases between them. The CDR3 runs to 16 residues. Germline loops: CDR1 SGHNT, CDR2 YENEEA. CDR3 DNA: TGTGCCAGCAGCGAGTTTGGGGGCGGTGGCACCGGGGAGCTGTTTTTT. Residues: CASSEFGGGGTGELFF.

CDR3 region: CASSPRGQGTGELFF. The DNA for the CDR3 is TGTGCCAGCAGCCCCAGGGGGCAGGGCACCGGGGAGCTGTTTTTT. The chain couples TRBV5-8 to TRBJ2-2; the match to TRBD1 covers 8 bases. Germline trimming cut 4 bases from V and 4 bases from J; bases unmatched to any gene: 6. This CDR3 has 15 residues. The V gene's germline CDR1 is SGHTS and CDR2 YDEGEE.

The chain links TRBV9 to TRBJ2-1; TRBD2 agrees at 9 bases. Germline V gene sequence: CDR1 SGDLS, CDR2 YYNGEE. This CDR3 has 15 residues. The trim removed 4 bases at V and 2 bases at J, leaving 4 bases unmatched. CDR3 DNA: TGTGCCAGCAGCTCTAGCGGGAACACCTACAATGAGCAGTTCTTC. Its protein product is CASSSSGNTYNEQFF.

V usage is TRBV27 and J usage is TRBJ1-2; 7 bases map to TRBD1. From germline, CDR1 is MNHEY and CDR2 SMNVEV (reference sequence). V lost 3 bases, J lost 4 bases, and 2 bases stayed unmatched. The CDR3 loop spans 13 amino acids. CDR3 sequence reads: CASSFRDSYGYTF. The CDR3 coding sequence is TGTGCCAGCAGTTTCAGGGACAGCTATGGCTACACCTTC.

The V and J genes are TRBV5-5 and TRBJ1-5; D unresolved. From germline, CDR1 is SGHKS and CDR2 YYEKEE (reference sequence). Deletions cut 0 bases from V and 2 bases from J, with 9 bases between. This CDR3 spans 15 amino acids. The CDR3 DNA follows: TGTGCCAGCAGCTTGGCCCCCACTGGCAATCAGCCCCAGCATTTT. Translated, it gives CASSLAPTGNQPQHF. Full variable domain (remainder filled in from reference TRBV5-5 and TRBJ1-5): DAGVTQSPTHLIKTRGQQVTLRCSPISGHKSVSWYQQVLGQGPQFIFQYYEKEERGRGNFPDRFSARQFPNYSSELNVNALLLGDSALYLCASSLAPTGNQPQHFGDGTRLSIL.

The chain employs TRBV7-8 and TRBJ2-7; 9 positions match TRBD1. The CDR3 extends over 14 amino acids. The V and J ends lost 3 bases and 7 bases, in that order; junction bases with no gene match: 7. The germline gives CDR1 SGHVS, CDR2 FQNEAQ. CDR3 loop: CASSFRDRVEEQYF. The CDR3 nucleotides read TGTGCCAGCAGCTTTCGGGACAGGGTAGAAGAGCAGTACTTC. Together with reference TRBV7-8 and TRBJ2-7, the CDR3 gives the full variable domain: GAGVSQSPRYKVAKRGQDVALRCDPISGHVSLFWYQQALGQGPEFLTYFQNEAQLDKSGLPSDRFFAERPEGSVSTLKIQRTQQEDSAVYLCASSFRDRVEEQYFGPGTRLTVT.

The rearrangement links TRBV19 to TRBJ1-2; 9 bases are shared with TRBD1. CDR1 and CDR2 (germline): LNHDA, SQIVND (reference sequence). The trim removed 3 bases at V and 6 bases at J, leaving 11 bases unmatched. The CDR3 runs 16 residues. CDR3 residues: CASSIEPGQGFNGYTF. CDR3 nucleotide sequence: TGTGCCAGTAGTATCGAGCCGGGACAGGGTTTTAATGGCTACACCTTC.

The CDR3 sequence: CASSLAGGGVETQYF. The DNA of the CDR3 is TGTGCCAGCAGCTTGGCCGGTGGGGGCGTGGAGACCCAGTACTTC. This sequence joins TRBV5-4 and TRBJ2-5; TRBD1 is a possible D gene (6 bases). Germline V lookup: CDR1 SGHNT, CDR2 YYREEE (reference sequence). Trimming pared 0 bases from V and 5 bases from J, leaving 14 bases between. The CDR3 sequence is 15 residues long.

This clone occurred once. The rearrangement uses TRBV5-1 and TRBJ1-2, with a possible D match to TRBD1 (5 bases). This CDR3 spans 13 amino acids. Germline lookup yields CDR1 SGHRS and CDR2 YFSETQ. Trimming pared 2 bases from V and 8 bases from J, leaving 13 bases between. CDR3 DNA: TGCGCCAGCAGCTTTGGCAGGGAAGGCGGCTACACCTTC. Its protein product is CASSFGREGGYTF. The variable domain in full, completed from reference TRBV5-1 and TRBJ1-2, reads KAGVTQTPRYLIKTRGQQVTLSCSPISGHRSVSWYQQTPGQGLQFLFEYFSETQRNKGNFPGRFSGRQFSNSRSEMNVSTLELGDSALYLCASSFGREGGYTFGSGTRLTVV.

V is TRBV11-2 and J is TRBJ2-7; D remains ambiguous. The CDR3 has 13 residues. Germline V gene lookup returns CDR1 SGHAT and CDR2 FQNNGV. Trimming stripped 1 base from V and 2 bases from J, with 6 bases between. The CDR3 loop is CASSLVLAYEQYF. CDR3 coding DNA: TGTGCCAGCAGCTTAGTTCTAGCCTACGAGCAGTACTTC.

The chain employs TRBV7-2 and TRBJ1-4, with unresolved D. The CDR3 sequence is 15 residues long. The V end lost 1 base, the J end lost 0 bases, and 6 bases lay between the germline ends. CDR1 SGHTA and CDR2 FQGNSA come from the germline V gene. CDR3 protein: CASSLGQTTNEKLFF. CDR3 DNA sequence: TGTGCCAGCAGCTTAGGCCAGACAACTAATGAAAAACTGTTTTTT.

The gene calls are TRBV19 and TRBJ1-2, with a tentative D call TRBD1 (6 bases). The CDR3 extends over 15 amino acids. Between the trimmed V and J ends, which lost 3 bases and 4 bases, there was a span of 15 bases. CDR1 is LNHDA, CDR2 SQIVND, per germline (reference sequence). In DNA form, the CDR3 reads TGTGCCAGTAGTATCTCTTACCCGGACAGCTATGGCTACACCTTC. It yields the protein CASSISYPDSYGYTF.

The chain uses TRBV10-3 and TRBJ1-5; the match to TRBD1 covers 12 bases. CDR1 ENHRY and CDR2 SYGVKD come from the germline V gene. Trimming at V came to 10 bases and at J to 0 bases, leaving 10 bases not matched to a gene. The CDR3 has 17 amino acids. This CDR3 is CATNRDRGLDSNQPQHF. As DNA, the CDR3 is TGTGCCACCAACCGGGACAGGGGGCTTGATAGCAATCAGCCCCAGCATTTT.